This TCR beta chain was captured in a study of T cell repertoires in cytomegalovirus infection. This clonotype was counted a few times. The length of the CDR3 is 13 residues. With 5 bases removed from V and 0 bases from J, the gap between germline ends came to 7 bases. Germline CDR1 is MNHNY and CDR2 is SVGAGI (reference sequence). TCRdb reanalysed the reads using MiXCR and keeps one entry per CDR3 protein. The table lists over 150,000 distinct CDR3 sequences, 13% to 15% of them singletons. The sequencing sample was made of PBMCs. The chain uses TRBV6-6 and TRBJ1-1; no clear D gene. This sequence was found in a human donor in good health (CMV status not recorded). Some clones in this sample may be carry-over from other donors' samples. CDR3 residues: CASSETVNTEAFF. The CDR3 DNA reads as TGTGCCAGCAGTGAGACTGTGAACACTGAAGCTTTCTTT.